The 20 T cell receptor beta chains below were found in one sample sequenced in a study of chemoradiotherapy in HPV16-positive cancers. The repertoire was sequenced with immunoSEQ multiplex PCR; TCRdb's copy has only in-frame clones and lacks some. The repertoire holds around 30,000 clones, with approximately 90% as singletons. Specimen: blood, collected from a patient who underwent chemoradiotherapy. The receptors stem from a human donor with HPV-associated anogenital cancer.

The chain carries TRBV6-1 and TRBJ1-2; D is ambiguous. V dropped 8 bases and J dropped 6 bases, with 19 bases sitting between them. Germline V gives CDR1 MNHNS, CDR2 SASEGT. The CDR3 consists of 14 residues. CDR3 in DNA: TGTGCCAGCCTTAAAGGGAGACAAATTCATGGCTACACCTTC. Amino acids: CASLKGRQIHGYTF.

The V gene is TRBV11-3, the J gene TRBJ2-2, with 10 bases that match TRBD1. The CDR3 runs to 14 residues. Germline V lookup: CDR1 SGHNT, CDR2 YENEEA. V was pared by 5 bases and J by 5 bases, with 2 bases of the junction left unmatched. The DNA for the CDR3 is TGTGCCAGCAGCGCGGGACAGGGGACCGGGGAGCTGTTTTTT. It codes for CASSAGQGTGELFF.

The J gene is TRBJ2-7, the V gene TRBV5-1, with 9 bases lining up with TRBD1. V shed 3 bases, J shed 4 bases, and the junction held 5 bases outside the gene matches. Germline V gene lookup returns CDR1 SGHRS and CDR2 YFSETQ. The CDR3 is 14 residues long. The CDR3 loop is CASSSTGGDYEQYF. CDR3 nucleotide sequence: TGCGCCAGCAGCTCGACAGGGGGAGATTACGAGCAGTACTTC. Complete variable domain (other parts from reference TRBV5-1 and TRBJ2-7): KAGVTQTPRYLIKTRGQQVTLSCSPISGHRSVSWYQQTPGQGLQFLFEYFSETQRNKGNFPGRFSGRQFSNSRSEMNVSTLELGDSALYLCASSSTGGDYEQYFGPGTRLTVT.

The CDR3 loop reads CASSVGNIQYF. CDR3 nucleotide sequence: TGTGCCAGCAGTGTGGGAAACATTCAGTACTTC. The V call is TRBV25-1, the J call TRBJ2-4; D is unresolved. Germline V CDR1 and CDR2: MGHDK, SYGVNS. Between the trimmed V and J ends, which lost 4 bases and 6 bases, there was a span of 4 bases. The CDR3 loop spans 11 amino acids.

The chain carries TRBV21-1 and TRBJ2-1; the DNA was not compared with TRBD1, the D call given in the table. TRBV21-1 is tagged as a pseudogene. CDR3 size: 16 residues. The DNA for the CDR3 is TGTGCCAGCAGCAAAACCCATCCGACAGGCCTCAATGAGCAGTTCTTC. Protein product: CASSKTHPTGLNEQFF.

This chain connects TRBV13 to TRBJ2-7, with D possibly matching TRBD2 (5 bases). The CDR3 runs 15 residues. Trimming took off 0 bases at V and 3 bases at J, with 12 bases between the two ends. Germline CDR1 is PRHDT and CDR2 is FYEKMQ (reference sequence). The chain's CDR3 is CASSLGGRRNYEQYF. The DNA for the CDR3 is TGTGCCAGCAGCTTAGGGGGCCGGAGGAACTACGAGCAGTACTTC.

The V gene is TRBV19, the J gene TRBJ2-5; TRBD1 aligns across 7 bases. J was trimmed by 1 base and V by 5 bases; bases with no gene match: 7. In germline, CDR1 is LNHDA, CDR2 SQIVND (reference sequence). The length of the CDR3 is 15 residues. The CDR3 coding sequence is TGTGCCAGTAGTTACCTAGGGGACAGCCAAGAGACCCAGTACTTC. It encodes CASSYLGDSQETQYF.

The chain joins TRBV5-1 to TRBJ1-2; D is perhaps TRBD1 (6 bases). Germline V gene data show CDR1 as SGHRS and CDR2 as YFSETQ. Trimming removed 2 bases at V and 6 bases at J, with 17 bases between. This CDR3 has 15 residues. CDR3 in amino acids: CASSLRPAGGDGYTF. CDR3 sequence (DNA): TGCGCCAGCAGCTTACGCCCGGCGGGGGGCGATGGCTACACCTTC.

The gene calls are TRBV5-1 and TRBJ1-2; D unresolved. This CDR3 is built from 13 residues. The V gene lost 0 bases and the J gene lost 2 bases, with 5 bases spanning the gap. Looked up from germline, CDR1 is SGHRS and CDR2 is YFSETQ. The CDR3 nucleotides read TGCGCCAGCAGCTTGGAACGGAACTATGGCTACACCTTC. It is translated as CASSLERNYGYTF.

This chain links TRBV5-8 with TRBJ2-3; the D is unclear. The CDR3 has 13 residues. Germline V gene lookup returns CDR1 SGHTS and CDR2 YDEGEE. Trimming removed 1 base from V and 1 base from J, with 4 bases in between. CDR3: CASSLSGTDTQYF. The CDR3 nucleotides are TGTGCCAGCAGCTTGTCGGGCACAGATACGCAGTATTTT. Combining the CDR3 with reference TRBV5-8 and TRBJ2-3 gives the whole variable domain EAGVTQSPTHLIKTRGQQATLRCSPISGHTSVYWYQQALGLGLQFLLWYDEGEERNRGNFPPRFSGRQFPNYSSELNVNALELEDSALYLCASSLSGTDTQYFGPGTRLTVL.

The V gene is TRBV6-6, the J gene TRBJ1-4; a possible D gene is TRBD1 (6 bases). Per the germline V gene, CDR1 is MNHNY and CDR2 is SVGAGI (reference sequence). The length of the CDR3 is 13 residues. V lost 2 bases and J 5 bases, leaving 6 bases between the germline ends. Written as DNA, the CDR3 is TGTGCCAGCAGTTACGGGACAAATGAAAAACTGTTTTTT. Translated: CASSYGTNEKLFF.

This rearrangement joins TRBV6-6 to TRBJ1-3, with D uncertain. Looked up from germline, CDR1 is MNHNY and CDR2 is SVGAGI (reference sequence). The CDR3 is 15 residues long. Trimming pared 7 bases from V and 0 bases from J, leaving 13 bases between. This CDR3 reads CASIQDFVSGNTIYF. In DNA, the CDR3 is TGTGCCAGCATTCAAGACTTTGTCTCTGGAAACACCATATATTTT.

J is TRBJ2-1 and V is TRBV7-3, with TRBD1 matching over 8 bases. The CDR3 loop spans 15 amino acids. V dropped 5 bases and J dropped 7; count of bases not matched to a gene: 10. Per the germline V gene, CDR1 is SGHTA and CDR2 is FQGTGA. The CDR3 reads CASSPEGQVGNEQFF. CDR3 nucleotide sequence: TGTGCCAGCAGCCCTGAGGGACAGGTGGGGAATGAGCAGTTCTTC. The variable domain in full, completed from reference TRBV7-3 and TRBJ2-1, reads GAGVSQTPSNKVTEKGKYVELRCDPISGHTALYWYRQSLGQGPEFLIYFQGTGAADDSGLPNDRFFAVRPEGSVSTLKIQRTERGDSAVYLCASSPEGQVGNEQFFGPGTRLTVL.

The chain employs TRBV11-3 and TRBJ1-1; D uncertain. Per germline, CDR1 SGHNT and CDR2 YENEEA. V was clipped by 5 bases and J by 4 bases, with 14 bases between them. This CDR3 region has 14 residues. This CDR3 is CASSQDHGGTEAFF. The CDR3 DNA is TGTGCCAGCAGCCAGGACCATGGTGGCACTGAAGCTTTCTTT.

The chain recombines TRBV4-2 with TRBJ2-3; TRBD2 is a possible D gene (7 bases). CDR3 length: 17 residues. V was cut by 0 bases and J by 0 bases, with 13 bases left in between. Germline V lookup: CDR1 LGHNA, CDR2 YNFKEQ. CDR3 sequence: CASSQDGGGQSTDTQYF. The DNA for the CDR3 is TGTGCCAGCAGCCAAGATGGGGGGGGGCAGAGCACAGATACGCAGTATTTT.

DNA of the CDR3: TGTGCCAGCAGCTTAGACGTAGGACTGAGCTCCTACAATGAGCAGTTCTTC. Translation gives CASSLDVGLSSYNEQFF. V gene TRBV7-2 combines with J gene TRBJ2-1, with D perhaps matching TRBD2 (5 bases). V lost 1 base, J lost 0 bases, and 13 bases lay in between. CDR3 size: 17 residues. Germline V lookup: CDR1 SGHTA, CDR2 FQGNSA. The variable domain in full, completed from reference TRBV7-2 and TRBJ2-1, reads GAGVSQSPSNKVTEKGKDVELRCDPISGHTALYWYRQSLGQGLEFLIYFQGNSAPDKSGLPSDRFSAERTGGSVSTLTIQRTQQEDSAVYLCASSLDVGLSSYNEQFFGPGTRLTVL.

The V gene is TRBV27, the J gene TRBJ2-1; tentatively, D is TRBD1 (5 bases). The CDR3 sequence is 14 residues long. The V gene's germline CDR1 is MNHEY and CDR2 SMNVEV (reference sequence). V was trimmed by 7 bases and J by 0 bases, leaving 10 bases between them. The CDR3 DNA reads TGTGCCAGCACTACAAGGGGCTCCTACAATGAGCAGTTCTTC. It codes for CASTTRGSYNEQFF.

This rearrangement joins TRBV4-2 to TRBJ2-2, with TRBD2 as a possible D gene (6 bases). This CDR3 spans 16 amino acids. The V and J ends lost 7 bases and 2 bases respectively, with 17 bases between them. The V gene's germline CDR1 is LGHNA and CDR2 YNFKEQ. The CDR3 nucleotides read TGTGCCAGCAACAGTTTCGGGACTGAAAACACCGGGGAGCTGTTTTTT. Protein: CASNSFGTENTGELFF.

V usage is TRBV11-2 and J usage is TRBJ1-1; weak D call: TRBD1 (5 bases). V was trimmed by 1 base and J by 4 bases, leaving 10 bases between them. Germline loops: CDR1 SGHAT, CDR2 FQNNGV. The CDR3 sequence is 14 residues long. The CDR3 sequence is CASSLVWGSTEAFF. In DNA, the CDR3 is TGTGCCAGCAGCTTAGTGTGGGGGAGCACTGAAGCTTTCTTT.

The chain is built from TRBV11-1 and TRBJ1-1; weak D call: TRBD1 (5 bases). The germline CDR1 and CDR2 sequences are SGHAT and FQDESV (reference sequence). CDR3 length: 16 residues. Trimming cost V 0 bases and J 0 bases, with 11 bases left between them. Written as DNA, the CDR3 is TGTGCCAGCAGCTTAGCGATGGGGGGATTGAACACTGAAGCTTTCTTT. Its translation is CASSLAMGGLNTEAFF.